The 17 T cell receptor beta chains below were found in one sample sequenced in a study of blood T cell repertoires in COVID-19. Assay used: immunoSEQ multiplex PCR; TCRdb lists only in-frame clones, some missing. The sample shows just over 95,000 clones, about nine tenths of them seen only once. Sequenced sample: peripheral blood. These receptors were collected from a man in his fifties or sixties with acute or convalescent COVID-19.

The gene calls are TRBV5-1 and TRBJ1-6; a weak D match, TRBD1 (6 bases). Trimming stripped 3 bases from V and 7 bases from J, with 17 bases between. Germline V gene lookup returns CDR1 SGHRS and CDR2 YFSETQ. The CDR3 runs to 16 residues. CDR3 bases: TGCGCCAGCAGCTATTTGCCTACAGGGAACAATTCACCCCTCCACTTT. This gives the protein CASSYLPTGNNSPLHF.

This CDR3 is CAAEDRETEAFF. The DNA for the CDR3 is TGCGCCGCCGAGGACAGGGAGACTGAAGCTTTCTTT. This chain uses TRBV23-1 with TRBJ1-1; 8 bases map to TRBD1. TRBV23-1 is treated as an ORF (open reading frame) with a function not yet certain. There are 12 residues in the CDR3. After removal of 11 bases from V and 5 bases from J, the junction contained 7 bases not matched to a gene.

V gene TRBV5-1 combines with J gene TRBJ1-3; D gene ambiguous. There are 15 residues in the CDR3. V lost 3 bases and J lost 10, with 20 bases in between. CDR1 SGHRS and CDR2 YFSETQ come from the germline V gene. This CDR3 reads CASSYSGEGLGTIYF. CDR3 nucleotides: TGCGCCAGCAGCTATTCGGGAGAGGGCCTAGGGACCATATATTTT.

The chain is built from TRBV7-9 and TRBJ2-3, with TRBD2 matching 7 bases. The trim removed 5 bases at V and 4 bases at J, leaving 6 bases unmatched. This CDR3 contains 14 residues. CDR1 is SEHNR and CDR2 is FQNEAQ in the germline V gene (reference sequence). CDR3 in DNA: TGTGCCAGCAGCCCACGGACTAGTGCAGATACGCAGTATTTT. Translated, it gives CASSPRTSADTQYF.

The chain combines TRBV11-2 with TRBJ2-3; 7 bases agree with TRBD2. CDR1 is SGHAT and CDR2 is FQNNGV in the germline V gene. The CDR3 is made up of 16 amino acids. The V and J ends lost 4 bases and 0 bases, in that order; junction bases with no gene match: 7. CDR3 nucleotides: TGTGCCAGCAGCTCCGGGCGGGGGTCTAGCACAGATACGCAGTATTTT. Protein product: CASSSGRGSSTDTQYF.

The chain is built from TRBV19 and TRBJ1-2, with D tentatively TRBD1 (5 bases). Looked up from germline, CDR1 is LNHDA and CDR2 is SQIVND (reference sequence). The V end lost 3 bases, the J end lost 8 bases, and 13 bases lay between the germline ends. The CDR3 contains 13 residues. Here the CDR3 DNA reads TGTGCCAGTAGTATTATGGACACCCGCGGCTACACCTTC. Translation gives CASSIMDTRGYTF.

The chain combines TRBV24-1 with TRBJ1-4; 9 nucleotides agree with TRBD1. The CDR3 spans 14 residues. CDR1 is KGHDR and CDR2 is SFDVKD in the germline V gene. V was pared by 7 bases and J by 8 bases, with 7 bases of the junction left unmatched. The CDR3 DNA reads TGTGCCACCAGCTTGACAGGGGGGTGGGAAAAACTGTTTTTT. Its translation: CATSLTGGWEKLFF.

In nucleotides, the CDR3 is TGTGCCAGCAGCCAGCCGCTATCCTACGAGCAGTACTTC. This gives the protein CASSQPLSYEQYF. The rearrangement joins TRBV3-1 (or the pseudogene TRBV3-2) to TRBJ2-7; D is ambiguous. The V end lost 3 bases, the J end lost 1 base, and 7 bases lay between the germline ends. CDR3 length equals 13 residues. Germline CDR1 LGHDT, CDR2 YNNKEL (reference sequence).

CDR3 sequence reads: CASSRREGLTDTQYF. Here the CDR3 DNA reads TGTGCCAGCAGTAGGCGGGAGGGTCTCACAGATACGCAGTATTTT. The chain links TRBV6-5 to TRBJ2-3; TRBD2 matches 9 bases. The CDR3 consists of 15 residues. CDR1 and CDR2 from the germline V gene are MNHEY and SVGAGI. After removal of 5 bases from V and 2 bases from J, the junction contained 5 bases not matched to a gene.

The chain recombines TRBV7-9 with TRBJ2-3, with a weak D call TRBD2 (5 bases). V was shortened by 7 bases and J by 3 bases, with 8 bases between the two germline ends. This CDR3 comprises 12 residues. Per germline, CDR1 SEHNR and CDR2 FQNEAQ (reference sequence). CDR3 sequence reads: CASTRGTDTQYF. Here the CDR3 DNA reads TGTGCCAGCACCCGAGGGACAGATACGCAGTATTTT. The entire variable domain, with the rest obtained from reference TRBV7-9 and TRBJ2-3, is as follows: DTGVSQNPRHKITKRGQNVTFRCDPISEHNRLYWYRQTLGQGPEFLTYFQNEAQLEKSRLLSDRFSAERPKGSFSTLEIQRTEQGDSAMYLCASTRGTDTQYFGPGTRLTVL.

The chain couples TRBV11-3 to TRBJ2-2; 9 positions match TRBD2. Per germline, CDR1 SGHNT and CDR2 YENEEA. Trimming cost V 4 bases and J 7 bases; bases outside gene matches: 16. The CDR3 extends over 18 amino acids. CDR3 in DNA: TGTGCCAGCAGCTCCGGCGGATGGGGCTCTAGCGGGGTCGGGGAGCTGTTTTTT. Protein sequence: CASSSGGWGSSGVGELFF.

J is TRBJ2-3 and V is TRBV29-1, with 13 bases aligning to TRBD2. Per germline, CDR1 SQVTM and CDR2 ANQGSEA. CDR3 size: 17 residues. With V trimmed by 6 bases and J by 1 base, 10 bases remained unmatched. In nucleotides, the CDR3 is TGCAGCGTCCTACTAGCGGGAGGGAGGTCGGGCACAGATACGCAGTATTTT. This codes for CSVLLAGGRSGTDTQYF.

This chain links TRBV7-9 with TRBJ1-4, with D maybe TRBD1 (5 bases). The CDR3 runs 15 residues. V dropped 2 bases and J dropped 4 bases, with 11 bases sitting between them. CDR1 SEHNR and CDR2 FQNEAQ come from the germline V gene (reference sequence). The CDR3 DNA follows: TGTGCCAGCAGCTTATTCAGGGATCTTAATGAAAAACTGTTTTTT. This gives the protein CASSLFRDLNEKLFF.

The gene calls are TRBV5-1 and TRBJ2-3; 8 nucleotides agree with TRBD2. The ends lost 0 bases at V and 8 bases at J; junction bases unmatched: 2. This CDR3 has 13 residues. The germline V gene has CDR1 SGHRS and CDR2 YFSETQ. The CDR3 here is CASSLDAGGTQYF. In DNA, the CDR3 is TGCGCCAGCAGCTTGGATGCGGGGGGTACGCAGTATTTT.

This chain joins TRBV5-4 and TRBJ2-7; 8 bases are shared with TRBD1. The CDR3 loop spans 16 amino acids. Germline assignment: CDR1 SGHNT and CDR2 YYREEE (reference sequence). Unmatched junction bases numbered 16, after V lost 4 bases and J lost 7 bases. In DNA, the CDR3 is TGTGCCAGCAGCCAACCCAACGGACAGGGAGGTGGAGAGCAGTACTTC. Translation gives CASSQPNGQGGGEQYF.

A single count supports this clone. In DNA form, the CDR3 reads TGCGCCAGCAGCCCAGGCGGGGCCCAAGAGACCCAGTACTTC. It yields the protein CASSPGGAQETQYF. V gene TRBV5-1 combines with J gene TRBJ2-5; D perhaps matches TRBD2 (6 bases). The CDR3 length is 14 residues. Germline V gives CDR1 SGHRS, CDR2 YFSETQ. V lost 4 bases to trimming and J lost 1 base, with 11 bases between them.

For the CDR3, the DNA is TGTGCCAGCTCACCACCTTCGAACAAAAACACAGATACGCAGTATTTT. This gives the protein CASSPPSNKNTDTQYF. The genes are TRBV18 and TRBJ2-3; no definite D call. CDR1 and CDR2 (germline): KGHSH, LQKENI. Trimming stripped 0 bases from V and 2 bases from J, with 12 bases between. CDR3 length: 16 amino acids.